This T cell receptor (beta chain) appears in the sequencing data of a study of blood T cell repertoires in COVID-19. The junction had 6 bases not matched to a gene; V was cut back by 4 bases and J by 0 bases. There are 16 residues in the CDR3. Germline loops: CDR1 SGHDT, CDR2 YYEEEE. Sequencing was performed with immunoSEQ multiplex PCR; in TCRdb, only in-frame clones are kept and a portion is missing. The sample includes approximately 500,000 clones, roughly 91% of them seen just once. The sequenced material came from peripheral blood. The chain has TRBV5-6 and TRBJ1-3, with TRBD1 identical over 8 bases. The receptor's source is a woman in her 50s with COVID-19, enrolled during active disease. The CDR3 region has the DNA TGTGCCAGCAGCGCTGGGACAGGCCGCTCTGGAAACACCATATATTTT. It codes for CASSAGTGRSGNTIYF. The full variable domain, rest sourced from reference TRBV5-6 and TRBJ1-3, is DAGVTQSPTHLIKTRGQQVTLRCSPKSGHDTVSWYQQALGQGPQFIFQYYEEEERQRGNFPDRFSGHQFPNYSSELNVNALLLGDSALYLCASSAGTGRSGNTIYFGEGSWLTVV.